Listed below are T cell receptor beta chains from one sample, sequenced in a study of Ad26.COV2.S vaccination and SARS-CoV-2 variants. Method: immunoSEQ multiplex PCR; TCRdb's copy keeps in-frame clones and lacks some. Altogether about 280,000 clones are present, approximately 87% being singletons, with the ten largest covering under 4%. Here the sequenced sample was peripheral blood, taken in a trial of Ad26.COV2.S vaccine versus placebo. These receptors all stem from a person between 18 and 65 years old who received the Ad26.COV2.S COVID-19 vaccine or a placebo. CDR3s include the opening cysteine and the closing phenylalanine or tryptophan. Fields, in order: D gene, CDR3 length, V gene, J gene, clone size, CDR3 DNA, CDR3 protein. D genes are given only for firm matches. A row's size may be missing; if present it is once, few, many or a size class.

D gene: TRBD1
CDR3 length: 13
V gene: TRBV28
J gene: TRBJ1-2
clone size: .
CDR3 DNA: TGTGCCAGCAGTGGCGACAGGGTCTATGGCTACACCTTC
CDR3 protein: CASSGDRVYGYTF

D gene: .
CDR3 length: 14
V gene: TRBV4-3
J gene: TRBJ1-3
clone size: .
CDR3 DNA: TGCGCCAGCAGCCCTACGGCAAGAGGAGGACGCCTATATTTT
CDR3 protein: CASSPTARGGRLYF

D gene: .
CDR3 length: 16
V gene: TRBV19
J gene: TRBJ1-1
clone size: .
CDR3 DNA: TGTGCCAGTCCTCAAGGGTGGAGAGAACCGAACACTGAAGCTTTCTTT
CDR3 protein: CASPQGWREPNTEAFF

D gene: .
CDR3 length: 15
V gene: TRBV6-5
J gene: TRBJ1-1
clone size: once
CDR3 DNA: TGTGCCAGCAGTTACTCGGGCACAATGAACACTGAAGCTTTCTTT
CDR3 protein: CASSYSGTMNTEAFF

D gene: .
CDR3 length: 16
V gene: TRBV7-2
J gene: TRBJ1-5
clone size: .
CDR3 DNA: TGTGCCAGCAGCTTAATGGATGGGGCCGTCAATCAGCCCCAGCATTTT
CDR3 protein: CASSLMDGAVNQPQHF

D gene: .
CDR3 length: 14
V gene: TRBV27
J gene: TRBJ2-5
clone size: .
CDR3 DNA: TGTGCCAGCAGCCCTCCCGGACACTCAGAGACCCAGTACTTC
CDR3 protein: CASSPPGHSETQYF

D gene: TRBD2
CDR3 length: 15
V gene: TRBV20-1
J gene: TRBJ2-3
clone size: many
CDR3 DNA: TGCAGTGCTAGTGGAGCGGGAGGTGGGGCAGATACGCAGTATTTT
CDR3 protein: CSASGAGGGADTQYF

D gene: TRBD1
CDR3 length: 11
V gene: TRBV20-1
J gene: TRBJ2-7
clone size: few
CDR3 DNA: TGCAGTGTTGACAGGGAGAACGAGCAGTACTTC
CDR3 protein: CSVDRENEQYF

D gene: .
CDR3 length: 15
V gene: TRBV6-2/TRBV6-3
J gene: TRBJ1-2
clone size: .
CDR3 DNA: TGTGCCAGCAGTTACGATCCAGGGGCTAACTATGGCTACACCTTC
CDR3 protein: CASSYDPGANYGYTF

D gene: .
CDR3 length: 15
V gene: TRBV9
J gene: TRBJ1-2
clone size: .
CDR3 DNA: TGTGCCAGCAGCGTAGCTACTGGTCCCAACTATGGCTACACCTTC
CDR3 protein: CASSVATGPNYGYTF